This TCR beta chain was captured in a study of control samples from healthy donors and cancer patients. Clones were sequenced by immunoSEQ multiplex PCR, and TCRdb holds only the in-frame ones, with some missing. The repertoire includes about 130,000 clones, 87% of them detected once, and roughly 2% sits in the top ten. This CDR3 region has 13 residues. Trimming removed 1 base at V and 4 bases at J, with 8 bases between. CDR1 and CDR2 from the germline V gene are SGDLS and YYNGEE. The sample consisted of blood. The TCR sequence derives from a man younger than 35 in good health. This rearrangement joins TRBV9 to TRBJ1-2; no firm D call. Written as DNA, the CDR3 is TGTGCCAGCAGCGTAACGGAGAGCTATGGCTACACCTTC. Its protein is CASSVTESYGYTF. Based on the CDR3 plus reference TRBV9 and TRBJ1-2, the full variable domain is DSGVTQTPKHLITATGQRVTLRCSPRSGDLSVYWYQQSLDQGLQFLIQYYNGEERAKGNILERFSAQQFPDLHSELNLSSLELGDSALYFCASSVTESYGYTFGSGTRLTVV.